A selection of T cell receptor beta chains follows, all from one sample in a study of cytomegalovirus exposure and HLA in healthy donors. Repertoires were generated with immunoSEQ multiplex PCR, while TCRdb's copy carries only in-frame clones and drops some. Of 30,000 to 45,000 clones in the sample, 70% to 90% are singletons; the top ten hold about 10%. Input material: PBMCs. These receptors originate from a woman aged 40-49 years in good health and CMV-seropositive. Each CDR3 is given without its conserved first and last residue.

V gene	J gene	CDR3 protein
TRBV10-3	TRBJ1-2	ASTDRGKYGYT
TRBV7-2	TRBJ1-4	ASSLDRGGEKLF
TRBV5-4	TRBJ2-3	ASSGGVGDTQY
TRBV19	TRBJ2-5	ASRPYGGEETQY
TRBV2	TRBJ2-7	ASMRGPSYEQY
TRBV14	TRBJ1-4	ASSQDSRGGRSEKLF
TRBV11-1	TRBJ2-1	ASSLWVAGGGSYNEQF
TRBV4-3	TRBJ2-3	ASSQDYAGAQY
TRBV7-2	TRBJ2-7	ASSTGRGEQY
TRBV9	TRBJ1-1	ASSDLQGRGTEAF
TRBV19	TRBJ2-5	ASAVRAEETQY
TRBV10-3	-	AISESTQVTYEQY
TRBV7-9	TRBJ2-2	ASSRAGATNTGELF
TRBV10-3	TRBJ1-4	AISEPRDRGEEKLF
TRBV10-2	TRBJ2-4	ASRLGATKNIQY
TRBV6-1	TRBJ2-7	ASSEAIGTGGHEQY
TRBV5-4	TRBJ1-6	ASTTLTGIYSPLH
TRBV11-2	TRBJ2-7	ASSLRGSGRAQQY
TRBV7-6	TRBJ1-1	ASSLQPNTEAF
TRBV6-4	TRBJ2-2	ASSDRRGNTGELF